This record looks at one T cell receptor beta chain sequence and its context. These data are taken from a study of control samples from healthy donors and cancer patients. Only in-frame clones appear in the TCRdb table, and some are missing; sequencing was by immunoSEQ multiplex PCR. Among 50,000 or so clones, approximately 94% were seen once, and the ten largest hold less than 1.1%. CDR3 length equals 12 residues. Trimming removed 6 bases from V and 14 bases from J, with 18 bases in between. The sequenced sample consisted of blood. The clonotype comes from a woman between 18 and 29 years old in good health. J is TRBJ2-3 and V is TRBV12-3 or TRBV12-4; D is possibly TRBD1 or TRBD2 (5 bases each). The CDR3 nucleotides are TGTGCCAGCAGCCTTGGGGACCTGGGTCGGTATTTT. This translates into CASSLGDLGRYF.